A single sample gave rise to the 16 T cell receptor beta chains below, sequenced in a study of T cell repertoires in cytomegalovirus infection. TCRdb processed the reads anew with MiXCR; each CDR3 protein has one entry. The repertoire includes about 150,000 distinct CDR3 sequences, about a sixth of them detected once, and around a sixth sits in the top ten. Sequenced sample: CD8+ T cells from PBMCs. These receptors all stem from a human donor in good health (CMV status not recorded). Some clones in this sample may be carry-over from other donors' samples.

V gene TRBV20-1 combines with J gene TRBJ2-7; D is unclear. Germline CDR1 reads DFQATT; CDR2 reads SNEGSKA (reference sequence). This CDR3 has 14 residues. The ends were cut back, 4 bases at V and 0 bases at J, with 13 bases in the middle. CDR3 nucleotides: TGCAGTGCTAAAGTAGACCTTACCTCCTACGAGCAGTACTTC. Its protein product is CSAKVDLTSYEQYF.

Points on this clonotype: Since no conserved phenylalanine or tryptophan closes the CDR3, a read error is the likely cause. The DNA is left out, because the CDR3 cannot be placed on it with certainty; the CDR3 is given as TCRdb lists it. The V and J genes are TRBV6-1 and TRBJ2-5; the D segment call TRBD2 is taken from the table without a DNA check. Including both end residues, the CDR3 is 10 amino acids long. Germline V gene data show CDR1 as MNHNS and CDR2 as SASEGT. The CDR3 protein is CASTVGGSPN.

This chain joins TRBV24-1 and TRBJ2-1; D gene ambiguous. CDR1 and CDR2 (germline): KGHDR, SFDVKD. CDR3 length: 17 amino acids. V was shortened by 4 bases and J by 0 bases, with 15 bases between the two germline ends. CDR3 in amino acids: CATSDPSAASSYNEQFF. The CDR3 nucleotides read TGTGCCACCAGTGACCCCTCGGCGGCGAGCTCCTACAATGAGCAGTTCTTC.

V and J are TRBV20-1 and TRBJ1-2; 10 bases agree with TRBD1. Trimming removed 7 bases from V and 5 bases from J; junction bases left unmatched: 7. The CDR3 length is 13 residues. Germline V gene data show CDR1 as DFQATT and CDR2 as SNEGSKA (reference sequence). CDR3 residues: CSGRQGAEYGYTF. The CDR3 coding sequence is TGCAGTGGGAGACAGGGGGCGGAATATGGCTACACCTTC.

V gene TRBV11-2 combines with J gene TRBJ2-7; D unclear. This CDR3 has 16 amino acids. Trimming removed 5 bases at V and 2 bases at J, with 19 bases between. Germline CDR1 is SGHAT and CDR2 is FQNNGV. The CDR3 is CASSANTLSGAYEQYF. Here the CDR3 DNA reads TGTGCCAGCAGCGCCAATACGTTGTCGGGTGCCTACGAGCAGTACTTC.

The chain links TRBV6-5 to TRBJ2-1; possible D gene TRBD2, 6 bases. Trimming cost V 0 bases and J 4 bases, with 19 bases left between them. Germline V gene data show CDR1 as MNHEY and CDR2 as SVGAGI. The CDR3 runs 18 residues. The CDR3 protein is CASSYSMRGKMRYNEQFF. DNA of the CDR3: TGTGCCAGCAGTTACTCTATGCGCGGGAAGATGCGATACAATGAGCAGTTCTTC.

The chain has TRBV5-1 and TRBJ1-1; tentatively, D is TRBD1 (5 bases). V was shortened by 1 base and J by 4 bases, with 11 bases between the two germline ends. The CDR3 totals 14 residues. Germline V gene lookup returns CDR1 SGHRS and CDR2 YFSETQ. The CDR3 is CASSLSGLSTEAFF. For the CDR3, the DNA is TGCGCCAGCAGCTTGTCAGGGTTAAGCACTGAAGCTTTCTTT.

On this clonotype itself: One end of the junction is discordant with germline, which a read error may explain. This chain joins TRBV20-1 and TRBJ2-5, with 8 bases matching TRBD2. Germline assignment: CDR1 DFQATT and CDR2 SNEGSKA (reference sequence). There are 14 residues in the CDR3. The chain's CDR3 is CSASRREGQGTQYF. CDR3 nucleotides: TGCAGTGCTAGTAGACGGGAGGGCCAAGGGACCCAGTACTTC.

The rearrangement uses TRBV7-2 and TRBJ1-5; a weak D match, TRBD1 (6 bases). Looked up from germline, CDR1 is SGHTA and CDR2 is FQGNSA. The V end was cut by 3 bases, the J end by 4 bases, with 13 bases between. This CDR3 has 15 amino acids. The CDR3 sequence is CASSFLQGRNQPQHF. The CDR3 nucleotides read TGTGCCAGCAGCTTTTTACAGGGTAGGAATCAGCCCCAGCATTTT.

The table lists this clonotype with a few counts. The V call is TRBV12-3 or TRBV12-4, the J call TRBJ1-1, with 8 bases lining up with TRBD1. The CDR3 spans 18 residues. V shed 0 bases and J 1 base; nucleotides not matched to a gene: 10. The CDR3 sequence: CASSLALGQALRNTEAFF. The CDR3 bases are TGTGCCAGCAGTTTAGCGCTGGGACAGGCATTACGGAACACTGAAGCTTTCTTT.

This clonotype occurred a few times. The J gene is TRBJ2-1, the V gene TRBV28, with D tentatively TRBD2 (6 bases). This CDR3 has 16 residues. Trimming removed 4 bases from V and 10 bases from J, with 23 bases in between. Germline V gene data show CDR1 as MDHEN and CDR2 as SYDVKM. The chain's CDR3 is CASSSRGTVRLEEQFF. As DNA, the CDR3 is TGTGCCAGCAGTTCCCGCGGGACGGTCCGGTTAGAGGAGCAGTTCTTC.

V gene TRBV20-1 combines with J gene TRBJ2-1, with D possibly matching TRBD2 (7 bases). Germline V CDR1 and CDR2: DFQATT, SNEGSKA (reference sequence). The CDR3 sequence is 13 residues long. The CDR3 loop is CSPRGGDYNEQFF. The CDR3 DNA sequence: TGCAGCCCTAGGGGGGGGGACTACAATGAGCAGTTCTTC.

This clonotype has just a few counts. V usage is TRBV10-3 and J usage is TRBJ1-6; D is possibly TRBD1 (5 bases). The V gene lost 3 bases and the J gene lost 10 bases, with 13 bases spanning the gap. The CDR3 length is 14 residues. Germline CDR1 reads ENHRY; CDR2 reads SYGVKD. The CDR3 region is CAISDRDSGSPLHF. CDR3 bases: TGTGCCATCAGTGACAGGGATTCGGGGTCACCCCTCCACTTT.

The chain has TRBV28 and TRBJ2-7; 12 bases fit TRBD2. In germline, CDR1 is MDHEN, CDR2 SYDVKM. Trimming took 4 bases from V and 4 from J; bases not matched to a gene: 17. This CDR3 spans 19 amino acids. This chain's CDR3 is CASSSTGAHPSGRAYEQYF. The CDR3 DNA sequence: TGTGCCAGCAGTTCGACAGGAGCCCACCCTAGCGGGAGGGCTTACGAGCAGTACTTC.

This clonotype has more than one count but fewer than ten. The chain recombines TRBV27 with TRBJ2-7; perhaps TRBD1 as D (6 bases). The V end was cut by 5 bases, the J end by 2 bases, with 13 bases between. Germline CDR1 and CDR2: MNHEY and SMNVEV (reference sequence). There are 14 residues in the CDR3. The CDR3 spells CASSPNRATYEQYF. Written as DNA, the CDR3 is TGTGCCAGCAGTCCGAACAGGGCTACCTACGAGCAGTACTTC.

The chain recombines TRBV4-2 with TRBJ2-1; no definite D call. Trimming removed 1 base from V and 0 bases from J, with 13 bases in between. The length of the CDR3 is 17 residues. Germline V lookup: CDR1 LGHNA, CDR2 YNFKEQ. The CDR3 spells CASSQVSAVDSYNEQFF. CDR3 DNA: TGTGCCAGCAGCCAAGTGTCAGCAGTCGACTCCTACAATGAGCAGTTCTTC.